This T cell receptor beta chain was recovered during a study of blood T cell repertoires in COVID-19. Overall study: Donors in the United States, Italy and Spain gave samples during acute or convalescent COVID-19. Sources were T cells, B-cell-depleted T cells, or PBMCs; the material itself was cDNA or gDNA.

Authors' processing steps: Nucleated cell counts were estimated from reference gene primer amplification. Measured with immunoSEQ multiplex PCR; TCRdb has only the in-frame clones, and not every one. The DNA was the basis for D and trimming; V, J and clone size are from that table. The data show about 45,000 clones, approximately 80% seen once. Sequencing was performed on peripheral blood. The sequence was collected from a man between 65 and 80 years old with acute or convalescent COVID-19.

The CDR3 is CAWSVPGEVALHF. The CDR3, as DNA: TGTGCCTGGAGTGTGCCGGGGGAAGTGGCCCTCCACTTT. The chain uses TRBV30 and TRBJ1-6; D is possibly TRBD1 (5 bases). Germline V gives CDR1 GTSNPN, CDR2 SVGIG (reference sequence). CDR3 length: 13 residues. V lost 0 bases and J lost 14, with 14 bases in between.